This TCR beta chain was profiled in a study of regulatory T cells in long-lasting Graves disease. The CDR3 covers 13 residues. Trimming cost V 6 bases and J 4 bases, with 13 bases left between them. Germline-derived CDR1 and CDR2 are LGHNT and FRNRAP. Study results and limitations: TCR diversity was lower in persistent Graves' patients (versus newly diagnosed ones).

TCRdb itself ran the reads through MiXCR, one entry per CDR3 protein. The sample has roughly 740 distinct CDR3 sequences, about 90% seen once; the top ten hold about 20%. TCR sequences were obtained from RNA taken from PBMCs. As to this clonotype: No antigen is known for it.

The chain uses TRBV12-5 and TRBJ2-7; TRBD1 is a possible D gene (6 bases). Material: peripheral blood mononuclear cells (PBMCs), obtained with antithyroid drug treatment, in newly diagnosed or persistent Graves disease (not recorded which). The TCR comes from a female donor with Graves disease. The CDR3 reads CASGPNTGYEQYF. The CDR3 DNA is TGTGCTAGTGGCCCGAATACAGGGTACGAGCAGTACTTC.